This T cell receptor (beta chain) was sequenced in a study of beta chain features in type 1 diabetes. CDR1 and CDR2 (germline): ENHRY, SYGVKD. The CDR3 has 14 amino acids. Whole-study results and caveats: A greater similarity of naive, central memory and Treg TCRB repertoires was seen among patients than among healthy donors. Whether HLA type affects TCRB rearrangement stayed undetermined in the present work. Among all four CD4+ subsets, Type 1 diabetes patients had TCRB CDR3s that were moderately but significantly shorter.

All of the isolated RNA was reverse transcribed, so expressed TCRB transcripts were sequenced. Some clones are missing from TCRdb's copy, which holds only in-frame ones; the method was immunoSEQ multiplex PCR. The sample includes more than 100,000 clones, 9% seen only once; the top ten take 0.75%. This clone was found once. Its antigen is not identified. Mismatch with germline at one junction end may stem from a read error. The sequence was collected from a young man with type 1 diabetes. The sequencing input was central memory CD4+ T cells from blood. The V call is TRBV10-3, the J call TRBJ1-2; possible D gene TRBD1, 5 bases. Here the CDR3 DNA reads TGTGCCAGCAGTTCCTCTCAAAGGGGATATGGCTACACCTTC. This translates into CASSSSQRGYGYTF.